This TCR beta chain was identified during a study of blood T cell repertoires in COVID-19. The wider study: Sites in the United States, Italy and Spain provided acute and convalescent COVID-19 samples. Sources were T cells, B-cell-depleted T cells, or PBMCs; the material itself was cDNA or gDNA.

In the original workflow: Cell counts per sample came from amplifying reference gene primers. Generated by immunoSEQ multiplex PCR, the TCRdb table keeps only in-frame clones and is missing some. D and trimming come from the DNA, and the V and J calls and clone size come from that table. The sample includes approximately 220,000 clones, approximately 84% seen only once; the top ten take roughly 3%. This CDR3 has 16 amino acids. J gave up 6 bases and V 4 bases, and 7 bases lay outside the gene matches. Germline CDR1 reads SGHNT; CDR2 reads YYREEE (reference sequence). Sequencing input: peripheral blood. The sequence was obtained from a young woman who had recovered from COVID-19. The chain is built from TRBV5-4 and TRBJ2-1, with TRBD2 matching 13 bases. The chain's CDR3 is CASSPAGTSGVNEQFF. For the CDR3, the DNA is TGTGCCAGCAGCCCAGCCGGGACTAGCGGGGTCAATGAGCAGTTCTTC. Supplemented by reference TRBV5-4 and TRBJ2-1, the full variable domain reads ETGVTQSPTHLIKTRGQQVTLRCSSQSGHNTVSWYQQALGQGPQFIFQYYREEENGRGNFPPRFSGLQFPNYSSELNVNALELDDSALYLCASSPAGTSGVNEQFFGPGTRLTVL.